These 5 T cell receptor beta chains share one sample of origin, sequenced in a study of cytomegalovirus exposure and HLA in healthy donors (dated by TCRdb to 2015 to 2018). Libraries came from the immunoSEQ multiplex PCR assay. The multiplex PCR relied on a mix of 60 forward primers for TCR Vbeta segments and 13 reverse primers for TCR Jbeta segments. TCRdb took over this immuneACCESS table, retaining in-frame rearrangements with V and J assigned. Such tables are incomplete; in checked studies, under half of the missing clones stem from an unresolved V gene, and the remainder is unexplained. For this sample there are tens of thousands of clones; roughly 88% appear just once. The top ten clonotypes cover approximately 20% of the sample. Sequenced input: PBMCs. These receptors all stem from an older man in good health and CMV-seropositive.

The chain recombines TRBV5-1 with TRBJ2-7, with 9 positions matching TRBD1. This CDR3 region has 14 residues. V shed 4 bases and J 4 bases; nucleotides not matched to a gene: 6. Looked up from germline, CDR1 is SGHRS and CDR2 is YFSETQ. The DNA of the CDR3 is TGCGCCAGCAGCCCGGGACAGGGATCTTACGAGCAGTACTTC. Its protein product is CASSPGQGSYEQYF.

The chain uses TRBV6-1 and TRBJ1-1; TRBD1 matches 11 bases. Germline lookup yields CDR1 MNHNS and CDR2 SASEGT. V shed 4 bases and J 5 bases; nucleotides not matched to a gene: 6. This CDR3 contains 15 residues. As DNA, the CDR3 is TGTGCCAGCAGTGGAGGACAGGGGGCTAGGACTGAAGCTTTCTTT. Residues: CASSGGQGARTEAFF.

In nucleotides, the CDR3 is TGTGCCTGGAAAACTACGCGGACTAGCGTGACCTACGAGCAGTACTTC. Protein sequence: CAWKTTRTSVTYEQYF. The J gene is TRBJ2-7, the V gene TRBV30; 9 bases match TRBD2. Trimming at V came to 4 bases and at J to 2 bases, leaving 12 bases not matched to a gene. This CDR3 comprises 16 residues. Looked up from germline, CDR1 is GTSNPN and CDR2 is SVGIG (reference sequence).

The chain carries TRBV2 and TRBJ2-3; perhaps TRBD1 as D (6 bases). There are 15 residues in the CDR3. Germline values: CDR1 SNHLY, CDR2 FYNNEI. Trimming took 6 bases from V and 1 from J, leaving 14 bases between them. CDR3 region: CASRKDAGGTDTQYF. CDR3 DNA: TGTGCCAGCAGGAAGGACGCAGGGGGCACAGATACGCAGTATTTT.

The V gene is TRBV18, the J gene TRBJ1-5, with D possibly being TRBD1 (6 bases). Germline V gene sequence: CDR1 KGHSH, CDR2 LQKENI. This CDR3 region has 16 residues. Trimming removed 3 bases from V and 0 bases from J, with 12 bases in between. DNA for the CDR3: TGTGCCAGCTCACCCGGGACACCAGATAGCAATCAGCCCCAGCATTTT. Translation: CASSPGTPDSNQPQHF.